A selection of T cell receptor beta chains follows, all from one sample in a study of PD-1 and CTLA-4 blockade in melanoma. Sequenced by immunoSEQ multiplex PCR; TCRdb stores in-frame clones only, minus some. The table shows 25,000 to 30,000 clones, with approximately 91% occurring only once. The sequencing here drew on CD8+ T cells from peripheral blood, taken before anti-PD-1 treatment. Receptors were obtained from a human donor with melanoma. The CDR3 runs from the conserved cysteine through the conserved F or W. The order of the fields is CDR3 length, clone size, D gene, J gene, V gene, CDR3 protein, CDR3 DNA. A D gene is named only where the DNA matches it firmly. For some rows the clone size is stated as once, few or many, or as a class when expanded; others skip it.

16	-	TRBD1	TRBJ2-2	TRBV7-8	CASSLLDRGSGGELFF	TGTGCCAGCAGCTTGCTGGACAGGGGGTCTGGCGGGGAGCTGTTTTTT
16	-	-	TRBJ2-5	TRBV28	CASSPREGGGLQTQYF	TGTGCCAGCAGTCCCCGGGAAGGGGGTGGTCTGCAGACCCAGTACTTC
15	once	TRBD2	TRBJ2-1	TRBV27	CASRISGSSYNEQFF	TGTGCCAGCAGAATTAGCGGGAGCTCCTACAATGAGCAGTTCTTC
15	-	TRBD1	TRBJ2-1	TRBV18	CASAGDRGNYNEQFF	TGTGCCAGCGCAGGGGACAGGGGGAACTACAATGAGCAGTTCTTC
17	-	-	TRBJ1-2	TRBV23-1	CASSQSSRIFPNYGYTF	TGCGCCAGCAGTCAATCGAGCCGGATTTTTCCTAACTATGGCTACACCTTC
11	-	-	TRBJ1-2	TRBV10-3	CAIMANYGYTF	TGTGCCATCATGGCCAACTATGGCTACACCTTC
14	-	-	TRBJ2-2	TRBV4-2	CASSPIRGNGELFF	TGTGCCAGCAGTCCAATCCGGGGTAACGGGGAGCTGTTTTTT
16	-	TRBD2	TRBJ2-1	TRBV5-4	CASSLAGGASYNEQFF	TGTGCCAGCAGCTTGGCCGGGGGGGCCTCCTACAATGAGCAGTTCTTC
15	-	TRBD2	TRBJ2-5	TRBV4-1	CASSQDGIAGETQYF	TGCGCCAGCAGCCAAGATGGGATAGCGGGAGAGACCCAGTACTTC
13	-	-	TRBJ1-1	TRBV27	CASSFGGGTEAFF	TGTGCCAGCAGTTTTGGGGGCGGCACTGAAGCTTTCTTT
15	-	-	TRBJ2-1	TRBV19	CASSIASTGRNEQFF	TGTGCCAGTAGTATTGCCTCGACGGGTCGCAATGAGCAGTTCTTC
17	once	-	TRBJ1-2	TRBV5-5	CASSLDPGRKSKYGYTF	TGTGCCAGCAGCTTGGACCCCGGTCGGAAAAGTAAGTATGGCTACACCTTC
14	-	-	TRBJ1-2	TRBV3-1/TRBV3-2	CASSQGSQNYGYTF	TGTGCCAGCAGCCAAGGTAGCCAGAACTATGGCTACACCTTC
16	-	TRBD1	TRBJ2-7	TRBV6-1	CASSEEGQGAPYEQYF	TGTGCCAGCAGTGAAGAGGGGCAGGGGGCCCCCTACGAGCAGTACTTC
14	-	TRBD2	TRBJ2-1	TRBV30	CAWSGLAGGVEQFF	TGTGCCTGGAGTGGACTAGCGGGAGGGGTTGAGCAGTTCTTC
14	-	TRBD1	TRBJ1-4	TRBV6-5	CASSTLTGAEKLFF	TGTGCCAGCAGCACTTTGACAGGGGCTGAAAAACTGTTTTTT
16	-	-	TRBJ1-6	TRBV28	CASSPESGTSRSPLHF	TGTGCCAGCAGCCCTGAATCCGGGACAAGCAGGTCACCCCTCCACTTT
15	-	-	TRBJ1-3	TRBV5-4	CASSIQEFSGNTIYF	TGTGCCAGCAGTATCCAGGAATTCTCTGGAAACACCATATATTTT
15	-	-	TRBJ2-1	TRBV6-5	CASRPGGSSYNEQFF	TGTGCCAGCAGGCCCGGTGGGAGCTCCTACAATGAGCAGTTCTTC
15	-	-	TRBJ2-2	TRBV6-5	CASTAYLAYTGELFF	TGTGCCAGCACCGCGTACCTAGCATACACCGGGGAGCTGTTTTTT
13	-	-	TRBJ2-7	TRBV6-4	CAIPQGLLYEQYF	TGTGCCATCCCCCAGGGTTTACTCTACGAGCAGTACTTC
17	-	-	TRBJ1-5	TRBV7-6	CASSHPKPVLRNQPQHF	TGTGCCAGCAGCCACCCAAAGCCGGTCCTACGAAATCAGCCCCAGCATTTT
14	-	-	TRBJ1-6	TRBV19	CASSIQGTLSPLHF	TGTGCCAGTAGTATACAGGGGACACTTTCACCCCTCCACTTT
12	-	-	TRBJ2-1	TRBV2	CASSQGPNEQFF	TGTGCCAGCTCACAGGGACCCAATGAGCAGTTCTTC
17	-	TRBD2	TRBJ2-2	TRBV4-1	CASSQGTSGGPTGELFF	TGCGCCAGCAGCCAAGGGACTAGCGGGGGGCCCACCGGGGAGCTGTTTTTT
15	-	TRBD1	TRBJ1-5	TRBV28	CASRKQGSSNQPQHF	TGTGCCAGCAGGAAACAGGGGTCGAGCAATCAGCCCCAGCATTTT
13	-	-	TRBJ2-3	TRBV12-3/TRBV12-4	CASGMNGADTQYF	TGTGCCAGCGGGATGAATGGGGCCGATACGCAGTATTTT
13	-	-	TRBJ1-5	TRBV12-3/TRBV12-4	CASSFNSNQPQHF	TGTGCCAGCAGTTTCAATAGCAATCAGCCCCAGCATTTT
13	-	-	TRBJ2-5	TRBV12-3/TRBV12-4	CASSATEGETQYF	TGTGCCAGCAGTGCGACAGAGGGAGAGACCCAGTACTTC
13	-	-	TRBJ1-1	TRBV19	CASSGGRFTEAFF	TGTGCCAGTAGTGGGGGGCGTTTCACTGAAGCTTTCTTT
17	-	TRBD1	TRBJ2-6	TRBV15	CATSGTGANSGANVLTF	TGTGCCACCAGCGGGACAGGGGCCAACTCTGGGGCCAACGTCCTGACTTTC
14	-	TRBD1	TRBJ1-6	TRBV6-1	CASSDGTGNSPLHF	TGTGCCAGCAGTGACGGGACAGGGAATTCACCCCTCCACTTT
14	-	TRBD1	TRBJ1-2	TRBV7-9	CASSSTGEGYGYTF	TGTGCCAGCAGCTCGACAGGGGAAGGCTATGGCTACACCTTC
15	few	TRBD1	TRBJ1-3	TRBV28	CASSPTGSAGNTIYF	TGTGCCAGCAGCCCGACAGGGAGTGCTGGAAACACCATATATTTT
13	-	-	TRBJ2-1	TRBV7-9	CASSPPVRNEQFF	TGTGCCAGCAGCCCCCCGGTTCGGAATGAGCAGTTCTTC
13	-	-	TRBJ1-1	TRBV19	CASSMGGNTEAFF	TGTGCCAGTAGTATGGGGGGGAACACTGAAGCTTTCTTT
12	-	-	TRBJ2-1	TRBV11-3	CASSSEGLEQFF	TGTGCCAGCAGCTCAGAGGGGCTTGAGCAGTTCTTC
14	-	-	TRBJ2-7	TRBV6-1	CASSELRARYEQYF	TGTGCCAGCAGTGAGCTAAGGGCCCGCTACGAGCAGTACTTC
18	-	TRBD1	TRBJ1-1	TRBV28	CASSFDAPTGTGNTEAFF	TGTGCCAGCAGTTTTGATGCCCCTACCGGGACAGGGAACACTGAAGCTTTCTTT
12	-	-	TRBJ1-4	TRBV6-2/TRBV6-3	CASSSTGEKLFF	TGTGCCAGCAGTTCGACAGGTGAAAAACTGTTTTTT
16	once	TRBD1	TRBJ2-3	TRBV5-5	CASSGPTGGVEDTQYF	TGTGCCAGCAGCGGGCCGACAGGGGGAGTGGAAGATACGCAGTATTTT
13	-	-	TRBJ1-4	TRBV30	CAWSVDANEKLFF	TGTGCCTGGAGTGTCGATGCTAATGAAAAACTGTTTTTT
13	-	-	TRBJ1-4	TRBV5-1	CASRDRSNEKLFF	TGCGCCAGCAGGGACAGATCTAATGAAAAACTGTTTTTT
17	-	-	TRBJ2-7	TRBV10-3	CAISESEGAGRGYEQYF	TGTGCCATCAGTGAGTCGGAAGGGGCAGGGCGAGGCTACGAGCAGTACTTC
15	-	-	TRBJ1-2	TRBV28	CASSETGSPNYGYTF	TGTGCCAGCAGTGAAACCGGGAGCCCTAACTATGGCTACACCTTC
14	-	-	TRBJ1-5	TRBV3-1/TRBV3-2	CASSQEFSNQPQHF	TGTGCCAGCAGCCAGGAATTTAGCAATCAGCCCCAGCATTTT
15	few	-	TRBJ1-5	TRBV19	CASSIGEQGTEPQHF	TGTGCCAGTAGTATTGGGGAACAGGGAACGGAGCCCCAGCATTTT
14	-	-	TRBJ1-4	TRBV7-9	CASSLAQGDEKLFF	TGTGCCAGCAGCTTAGCACAGGGAGACGAAAAACTGTTTTTT
14	-	TRBD1	TRBJ2-7	TRBV7-9	CASTSTRGPYEQYF	TGTGCCAGCACTTCAACAAGGGGGCCCTACGAGCAGTACTTC
13	few	-	TRBJ2-7	TRBV7-7	CASSDRSGDEQYF	TGTGCCAGCAGCGACCGATCCGGGGACGAGCAGTACTTC
16	-	-	TRBJ2-1	TRBV4-1	CASSLTGGSSYNEQFF	TGCGCCAGCAGCCTGACAGGCGGGAGCTCCTACAATGAGCAGTTCTTC
13	-	-	TRBJ2-7	TRBV29-1	CSAKGGRSYEQYF	TGCAGCGCCAAAGGGGGACGGTCCTACGAGCAGTACTTC
11	-	-	TRBJ2-2	TRBV30	CAWSSAGELFF	TGTGCCTGGAGTAGTGCCGGGGAGCTGTTTTTT
15	-	TRBD1	TRBJ1-4	TRBV6-5	CASRPTGTVNEKLFF	TGTGCCAGCAGACCCACCGGGACAGTTAATGAAAAACTGTTTTTT
12	once	-	TRBJ1-1	TRBV5-1	CASSLTGAEAFF	TGCGCCAGCAGCTTGACGGGGGCTGAAGCTTTCTTT
17	-	-	TRBJ1-4	TRBV19	CASSIDLRTLLNEKLFF	TGTGCCAGTAGTATAGACCTCCGGACACTCCTTAATGAAAAACTGTTTTTT